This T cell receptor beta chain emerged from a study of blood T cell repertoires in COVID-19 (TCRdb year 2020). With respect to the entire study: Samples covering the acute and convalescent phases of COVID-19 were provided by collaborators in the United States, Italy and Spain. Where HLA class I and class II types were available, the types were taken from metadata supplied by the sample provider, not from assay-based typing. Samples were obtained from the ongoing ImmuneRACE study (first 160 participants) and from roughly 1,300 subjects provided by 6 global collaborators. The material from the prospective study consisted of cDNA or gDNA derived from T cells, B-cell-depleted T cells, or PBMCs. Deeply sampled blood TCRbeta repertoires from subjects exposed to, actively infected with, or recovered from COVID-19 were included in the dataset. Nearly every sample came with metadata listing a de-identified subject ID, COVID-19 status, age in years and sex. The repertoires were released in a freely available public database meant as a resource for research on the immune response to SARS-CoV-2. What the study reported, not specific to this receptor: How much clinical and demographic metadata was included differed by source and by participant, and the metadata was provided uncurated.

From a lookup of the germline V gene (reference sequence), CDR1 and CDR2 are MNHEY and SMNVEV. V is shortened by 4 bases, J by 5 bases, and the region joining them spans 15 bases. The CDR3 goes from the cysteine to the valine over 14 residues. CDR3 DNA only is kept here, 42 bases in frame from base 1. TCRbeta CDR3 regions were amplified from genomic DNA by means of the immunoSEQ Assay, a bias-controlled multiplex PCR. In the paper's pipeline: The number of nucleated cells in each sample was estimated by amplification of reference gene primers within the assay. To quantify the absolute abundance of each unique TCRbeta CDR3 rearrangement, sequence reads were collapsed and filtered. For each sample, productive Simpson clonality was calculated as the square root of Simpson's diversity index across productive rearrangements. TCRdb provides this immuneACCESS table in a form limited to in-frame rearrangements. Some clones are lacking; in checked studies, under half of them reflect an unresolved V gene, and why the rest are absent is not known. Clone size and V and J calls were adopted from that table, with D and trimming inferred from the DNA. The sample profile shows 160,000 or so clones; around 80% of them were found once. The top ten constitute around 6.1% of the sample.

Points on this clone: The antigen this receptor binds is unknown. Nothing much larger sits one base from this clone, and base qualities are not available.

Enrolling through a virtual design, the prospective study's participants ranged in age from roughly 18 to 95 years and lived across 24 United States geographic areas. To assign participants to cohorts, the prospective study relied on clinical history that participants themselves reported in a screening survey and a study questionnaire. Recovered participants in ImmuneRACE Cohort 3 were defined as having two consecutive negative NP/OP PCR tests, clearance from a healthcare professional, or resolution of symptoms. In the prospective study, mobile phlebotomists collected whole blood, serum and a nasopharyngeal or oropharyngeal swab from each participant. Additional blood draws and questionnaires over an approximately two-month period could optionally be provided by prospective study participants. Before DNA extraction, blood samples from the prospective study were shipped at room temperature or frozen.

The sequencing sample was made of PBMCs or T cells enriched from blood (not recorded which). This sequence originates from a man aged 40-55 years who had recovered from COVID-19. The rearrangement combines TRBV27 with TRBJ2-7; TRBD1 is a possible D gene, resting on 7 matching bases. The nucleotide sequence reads TGTGCCAGCAGTTCCAGGAGGGGGCCCCACGAGCAGTACGTC. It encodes CASSSRRGPHEQYV.